These 26 T cell receptor beta chains were all obtained from the same sample, sequenced in a study of T cell repertoires in cytomegalovirus infection. Their antigens are not known. TCRdb analysed the reads with MiXCR anew, one entry per CDR3 protein. The repertoire holds a few hundred thousand distinct CDR3 sequences, with around 25% as singletons. Sequenced material: cultured PBMCs, taken from culture after CMV antigen stimulation. These receptors all come from a human donor in good health (CMV status not recorded). Some clones in this sample may be carry-over from other donors' samples.

This clonotype was seen a few times. The rearrangement joins TRBV7-2 to TRBJ1-1; D is undetermined. The CDR3 length is 12 residues. The germline V gene encodes CDR1 SGHTA and CDR2 FQGNSA. The ends were cut back, 2 bases at V and 7 bases at J, with 8 bases in the middle. CDR3 DNA sequence: TGTGCCAGCAGCTTACCCGTAGATGAAGCTTTCTTT. This gives the protein CASSLPVDEAFF.

The DNA of the CDR3 is TGTGCCAGCACCATTAGCGGGATGGGCACCGGGGAGCTGTTTTTT. Encoded protein: CASTISGMGTGELFF. The chain joins TRBV12-3 or TRBV12-4 to TRBJ2-2, with 8 bases lining up with TRBD2. The V gene end was trimmed by 7 bases and the J gene end by 4 bases; junction bases not matched to a gene: 8. This CDR3 has 15 residues.

This clonotype occurred a few times. The chain joins TRBV5-1 to TRBJ2-5, with 7 bases aligning to TRBD1. Germline V gene sequence: CDR1 SGHRS, CDR2 YFSETQ. Unmatched junction bases numbered 4, after V lost 4 bases and J lost 1 base. The length of the CDR3 is 14 residues. CDR3 in amino acids: CASSQGQIQETQYF. The CDR3 DNA reads TGCGCCAGCAGCCAGGGACAGATCCAAGAGACCCAGTACTTC.

CDR3 sequence reads: CSARDGLAGDGETQYF. The CDR3 nucleotides read TGCAGTGCTAGAGATGGGCTAGCGGGAGACGGAGAGACCCAGTACTTC. V gene TRBV20-1 combines with J gene TRBJ2-5; the match to TRBD2 covers 10 bases. The CDR3 contains 16 residues. Trimming at V came to 0 bases and at J to 4 bases, leaving 8 bases not matched to a gene. Germline CDR1 reads DFQATT; CDR2 reads SNEGSKA (reference sequence).

This clonotype showed up many times. V gene TRBV24-1 combines with J gene TRBJ1-2, with D maybe TRBD1 (5 bases). Germline V CDR1 and CDR2: KGHDR, SFDVKD. The CDR3 is 15 residues long. V gave up 3 bases and J gave up 3 bases, with 13 bases separating them. The CDR3 DNA reads TGTGCCACCAGTGATGGTCACGCGGGGGACTATGGCTACACCTTC. Translated: CATSDGHAGDYGYTF.

The chain combines TRBV20-1 with TRBJ2-7; TRBD2 matches 8 bases. This CDR3 contains 16 residues. CDR1 and CDR2 from the germline V gene are DFQATT and SNEGSKA (reference sequence). Unmatched junction bases numbered 13, after V lost 3 bases and J lost 3 bases. The CDR3 nucleotides read TGCAGTGCTAGTTGGGGCAGGCCGGGGGGGAGCTACGAGCAGTACTTC. Its translation: CSASWGRPGGSYEQYF.

This clonotype was detected a few times. For the CDR3, the DNA is TGTGCCAGCAGTTTAAGTAGGGCTGAAGCTTTCTTT. It translates to CASSLSRAEAFF. The chain links TRBV28 to TRBJ1-1; D not certain. Germline assignment: CDR1 MDHEN and CDR2 SYDVKM. CDR3 length: 12 residues. Trimming took 2 bases from V and 6 from J, leaving 7 bases between them.

This clonotype came up a few times. J is TRBJ2-1 and V is TRBV13; D uncertain. CDR1 and CDR2 from the germline V gene are PRHDT and FYEKMQ (reference sequence). This CDR3 is built from 11 residues. Trimming shortened V by 5 bases and J by 8 bases, and 7 bases separated the two germline ends. This CDR3 is CASSLAHEQFF. The CDR3 nucleotides read TGTGCCAGCAGCCTCGCCCATGAGCAGTTCTTC. Variable domain in full (rest from reference TRBV13 and TRBJ2-1): AAGVIQSPRHLIKEKRETATLKCYPIPRHDTVYWYQQGPGQDPQFLISFYEKMQSDKGSIPDRFSAQQFSDYHSELNMSSLELGDSALYFCASSLAHEQFFGPGTRLTVL.

The rearrangement joins TRBV6-2 or TRBV6-3 to TRBJ2-5, with D possibly being TRBD2 (5 bases). The CDR3 has 14 amino acids. In germline, CDR1 is MNHEY, CDR2 SVGEGT. V lost 5 bases and J 3 bases, leaving 13 bases between the germline ends. The CDR3 spells CASSPSTREETQYF. CDR3 nucleotide sequence: TGTGCCAGCAGTCCGTCGACGAGGGAAGAGACCCAGTACTTC.

The J gene is TRBJ2-3, the V gene TRBV4-1, with D possibly being TRBD1 or TRBD2 (6 bases each). The V end was cut by 0 bases, the J end by 0 bases, with 13 bases between. Per the germline V gene, CDR1 is MGHRA and CDR2 is YSYEKL. The CDR3 totals 17 residues. CDR3 region: CASSQERGRPSTDTQYF. CDR3 bases: TGCGCCAGCAGCCAAGAGAGGGGGAGGCCCAGCACAGATACGCAGTATTTT.

This clonotype was observed many times. This chain links TRBV7-2 with TRBJ1-2; 9 bases fit TRBD1. After removal of 4 bases from V and 6 bases from J, the junction contained 9 bases not matched to a gene. The CDR3 is 15 amino acids. The germline V gene has CDR1 SGHTA and CDR2 FQGNSA. This CDR3 is CASSSPHDRGDGYTF. The CDR3 nucleotides are TGTGCCAGCAGCTCCCCCCATGACAGGGGGGATGGCTACACCTTC. The full variable domain, in which reference TRBV7-2 and TRBJ1-2 provide the parts outside the CDR3, is GAGVSQSPSNKVTEKGKDVELRCDPISGHTALYWYRQSLGQGLEFLIYFQGNSAPDKSGLPSDRFSAERTGGSVSTLTIQRTQQEDSAVYLCASSSPHDRGDGYTFGSGTRLTVV.

The chain is built from TRBV28 and TRBJ1-5, with 7 bases identical to TRBD1. V gave up 5 bases and J gave up 4 bases; unmatched junction bases: 11. This CDR3 comprises 16 residues. The V gene's germline CDR1 is MDHEN and CDR2 SYDVKM. The CDR3 nucleotides are TGTGCCAGCAGTGACTCTGACAGGGCGATGAATCAGCCCCAGCATTTT. The encoded protein is CASSDSDRAMNQPQHF. The variable domain in full, with the rest retrieved from reference TRBV28 and TRBJ1-5, is DVKVTQSSRYLVKRTGEKVFLECVQDMDHENMFWYRQDPGLGLRLIYFSYDVKMKEKGDIPEGYSVSREKKERFSLILESASTNQTSMYLCASSDSDRAMNQPQHFGDGTRLSIL.

Worth noting for this clonotype: A read error may account for a junction end that differs from germline. V is TRBV12-3 or TRBV12-4 and J is TRBJ2-3; D unclear. The CDR3 is 13 residues long. CDR3 amino acids: CASSLGGTDTRYF. For the CDR3, the DNA is TGTGCCAGCAGTCTCGGCGGCACAGATACGCGGTATTTT.

There are many counts of this clonotype. The chain links TRBV7-2 to TRBJ1-5; TRBD1 agrees at 7 bases. V dropped 1 base and J dropped 3; count of bases not matched to a gene: 3. This CDR3 contains 15 residues. Germline loops: CDR1 SGHTA, CDR2 FQGNSA. The DNA for the CDR3 is TGTGCCAGCAGCTTAGAGGGGGCAAACAATCAGCCCCAGCATTTT. Its translation is CASSLEGANNQPQHF.

This clonotype was seen repeatedly, ten times or more. This rearrangement joins TRBV7-2 to TRBJ2-1, with 7 bases identical to TRBD2. V dropped 4 bases and J dropped 5; count of bases not matched to a gene: 11. Germline values: CDR1 SGHTA, CDR2 FQGNSA. There are 16 residues in the CDR3. The CDR3 DNA is TGTGCCAGCAGCTCCTTGTTGGGGGAGGGGCACAATGAGCAGTTCTTC. Its protein product is CASSSLLGEGHNEQFF. The whole variable domain, remainder taken from reference TRBV7-2 and TRBJ2-1, is GAGVSQSPSNKVTEKGKDVELRCDPISGHTALYWYRQSLGQGLEFLIYFQGNSAPDKSGLPSDRFSAERTGGSVSTLTIQRTQQEDSAVYLCASSSLLGEGHNEQFFGPGTRLTVL.

In its sample, this clonotype was seen a few times. The chain recombines TRBV4-1 with TRBJ2-1, with 15 bases aligning to TRBD2. The CDR3 consists of 17 residues. The germline gives CDR1 MGHRA, CDR2 YSYEKL. V dropped 0 bases and J dropped 7; count of bases not matched to a gene: 4. The CDR3 sequence: CASSQDEGTSGRNEQFF. CDR3 DNA: TGCGCCAGCAGCCAAGATGAGGGGACTAGCGGGAGGAATGAGCAGTTCTTC.

V and J are TRBV11-3 and TRBJ2-3; D is uncertain. The germline V gene encodes CDR1 SGHNT and CDR2 YENEEA. CDR3 length: 15 residues. V was pared by 1 base and J by 0 bases, with 8 bases between. The CDR3 protein is CASSLVATSTDTQYF. The CDR3 nucleotides read TGTGCCAGCAGCTTAGTTGCAACTAGCACAGATACGCAGTATTTT.

This clonotype showed up just a few times. This chain links TRBV29-1 with TRBJ2-3; D gene uncertain. Trimming took 4 bases from V and 4 from J, leaving 6 bases between them. The germline V gene encodes CDR1 SQVTM and CDR2 ANQGSEA. The CDR3 loop spans 11 amino acids. The CDR3 sequence: CSVGRADTQYF. DNA for the CDR3: TGCAGCGTTGGCAGAGCAGATACGCAGTATTTT.

This clonotype was observed at least ten times. The chain uses TRBV7-6 and TRBJ2-1; 10 bases are shared with TRBD2. This CDR3 contains 17 residues. The J segment lost 4 bases and the V segment lost 5 bases, leaving 11 bases of the junction unmatched. In germline, CDR1 is SGHVS, CDR2 FNYEAQ. CDR3 sequence reads: CASSPLLAGALYNEQFF. Written as DNA, the CDR3 is TGTGCCAGCAGCCCCCTCCTAGCGGGAGCTCTGTACAATGAGCAGTTCTTC. The complete variable domain, with remaining parts taken from reference TRBV7-6 and TRBJ2-1, reads GAGVSQSPRYKVTKRGQDVALRCDPISGHVSLYWYRQALGQGPEFLTYFNYEAQQDKSGLPNDRFSAERPEGSISTLTIQRTEQRDSAMYRCASSPLLAGALYNEQFFGPGTRLTVL.

V and J are TRBV15 and TRBJ1-1, with 9 bases matching TRBD1. The CDR3 covers 16 residues. Germline lookup yields CDR1 LNHNV and CDR2 YYDKDF (reference sequence). Losses at the gene ends were 7 bases for V and 1 base for J; bases not matched to a gene: 10. CDR3: CATTYGQGRGNTEAFF. CDR3 nucleotides: TGTGCCACCACCTATGGACAGGGGAGAGGGAACACTGAAGCTTTCTTT. The full variable domain, with the rest looked up from reference TRBV15 and TRBJ1-1, is DAMVIQNPRYQVTQFGKPVTLSCSQTLNHNVMYWYQQKSSQAPKLLFHYYDKDFNNEADTPDNFQSRRPNTSFCFLDIRSPGLGDTAMYLCATTYGQGRGNTEAFFGQGTRLTVV.

This clonotype has just a few counts. The chain carries TRBV28 and TRBJ2-1; 8 nucleotides line up with TRBD1. CDR3 length: 15 residues. The J segment lost 6 bases and the V segment lost 5 bases, leaving 9 bases of the junction unmatched. Per germline, CDR1 MDHEN and CDR2 SYDVKM. The CDR3 DNA reads TGTGCCAGCAGTCGACAGGGGAGTTGGGTCAATGAGCAGTTCTTC. It encodes CASSRQGSWVNEQFF.

The V gene is TRBV20-1, the J gene TRBJ2-7, with 10 bases matching TRBD2. Per germline, CDR1 DFQATT and CDR2 SNEGSKA (reference sequence). The CDR3 is 15 residues long. V was clipped by 3 bases and J by 9 bases; unmatched bases: 14. The CDR3 spells CSASQQAGGPGAQYF. DNA of the CDR3: TGCAGTGCTAGTCAACAAGCGGGAGGGCCGGGCGCGCAGTACTTC.

V usage is TRBV2 and J usage is TRBJ2-6, with a tentative D call TRBD1 (6 bases). CDR3 length: 15 amino acids. In germline, CDR1 is SNHLY, CDR2 FYNNEI. Trimming removed 11 bases from V and 0 bases from J, with 14 bases in between. CDR3 sequence reads: CASVGHLSGANVLTF. CDR3 sequence (DNA): TGTGCCTCGGTGGGACACCTCTCTGGGGCCAACGTCCTGACTTTC.

This clonotype was counted between two and nine times. This sequence joins TRBV7-9 and TRBJ2-7; D gene unclear. The CDR3 is made up of 17 amino acids. Trimming removed 5 bases from V and 2 bases from J, with 22 bases in between. CDR1 SEHNR and CDR2 FQNEAQ come from the germline V gene (reference sequence). The CDR3 spells CASSPRSAATTPYEQYF. CDR3 nucleotides: TGTGCCAGCAGCCCACGGAGTGCCGCGACCACACCCTACGAGCAGTACTTC.

This clonotype was detected once. The chain uses TRBV6-5 and TRBJ1-3, with a tentative D call TRBD1 (6 bases). CDR1 MNHEY and CDR2 SVGAGI come from the germline V gene. The CDR3 totals 16 residues. The V and J ends lost 5 bases and 4 bases respectively, with 18 bases between them. CDR3 residues: CASSNGGTLTGNTIYF. CDR3 DNA sequence: TGTGCCAGCAGTAATGGGGGGACACTTACAGGAAACACCATATATTTT.

Many counts were recorded for this clonotype. V and J are TRBV7-2 and TRBJ1-1, with TRBD1 identical over 9 bases. Trimming removed 3 bases from V and 4 bases from J; junction bases left unmatched: 6. Germline V lookup: CDR1 SGHTA, CDR2 FQGNSA. The CDR3 runs to 15 residues. CDR3 loop: CASSFGDRASTEAFF. CDR3 sequence (DNA): TGTGCCAGCAGCTTTGGGGACAGGGCCTCCACTGAAGCTTTCTTT.